This TCR beta chain derives from a study of T-cell memory formation after mild COVID-19. TCRdb used MiXCR to reprocess the 5' RACE reads, holding one entry per CDR3 protein. The data show about 250,000 distinct CDR3 sequences, under 20% seen once. The CDR3 contains 15 residues. Germline-derived CDR1 and CDR2 are SGHTA and FQGNSA. J gave up 8 bases and V 8 bases, and 14 bases lay outside the gene matches. The V and J genes are TRBV7-2 and TRBJ2-1; 8 nucleotides agree with TRBD2. The clonotype was recovered from a man aged 18 to 35 who had mild COVID-19 (a few samples of this study predate the infection). Cell type and time point are not known. What was sequenced was PBMCs or a T cell subset sorted from them (not recorded which). The chain's CDR3 is CASLLSGTRSDEQFF. The CDR3 nucleotides are TGTGCCAGCCTTCTTTCCGGGACTAGGTCCGATGAGCAGTTCTTC.